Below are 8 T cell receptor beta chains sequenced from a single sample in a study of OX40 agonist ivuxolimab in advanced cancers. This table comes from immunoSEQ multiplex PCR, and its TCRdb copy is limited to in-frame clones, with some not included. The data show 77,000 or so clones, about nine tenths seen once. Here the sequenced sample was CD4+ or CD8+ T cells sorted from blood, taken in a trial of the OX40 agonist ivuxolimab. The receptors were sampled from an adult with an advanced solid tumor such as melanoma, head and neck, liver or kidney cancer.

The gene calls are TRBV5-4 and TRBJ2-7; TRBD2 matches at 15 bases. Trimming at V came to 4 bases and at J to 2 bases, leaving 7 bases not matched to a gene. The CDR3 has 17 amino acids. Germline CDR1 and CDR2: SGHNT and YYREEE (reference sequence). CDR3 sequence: CASSKPGLAGGAYEQYF. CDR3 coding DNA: TGTGCCAGCAGCAAACCGGGACTAGCGGGAGGTGCCTACGAGCAGTACTTC.

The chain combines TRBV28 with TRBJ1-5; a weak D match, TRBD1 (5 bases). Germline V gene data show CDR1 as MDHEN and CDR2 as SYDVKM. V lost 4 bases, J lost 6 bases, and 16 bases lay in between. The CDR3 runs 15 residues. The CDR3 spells CASSSGTFMGQPQHF. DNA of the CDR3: TGTGCCAGCAGTTCCGGGACGTTCATGGGTCAGCCCCAGCATTTT.

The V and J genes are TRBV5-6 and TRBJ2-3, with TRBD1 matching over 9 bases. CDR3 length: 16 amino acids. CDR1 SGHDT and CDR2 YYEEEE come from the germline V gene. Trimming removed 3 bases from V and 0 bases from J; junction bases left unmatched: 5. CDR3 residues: CASSWTGAQSTDTQYF. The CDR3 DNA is TGTGCCAGCAGCTGGACAGGGGCCCAGAGCACAGATACGCAGTATTTT. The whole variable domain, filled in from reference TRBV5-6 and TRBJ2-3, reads DAGVTQSPTHLIKTRGQQVTLRCSPKSGHDTVSWYQQALGQGPQFIFQYYEEEERQRGNFPDRFSGHQFPNYSSELNVNALLLGDSALYLCASSWTGAQSTDTQYFGPGTRLTVL.

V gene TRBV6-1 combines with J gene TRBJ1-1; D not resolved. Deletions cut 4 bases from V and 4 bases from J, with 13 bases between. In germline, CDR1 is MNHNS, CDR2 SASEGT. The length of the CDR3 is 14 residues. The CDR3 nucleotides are TGTGCCAGCAGTGTTATTTCGGATGGCACTGAAGCTTTCTTT. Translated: CASSVISDGTEAFF.

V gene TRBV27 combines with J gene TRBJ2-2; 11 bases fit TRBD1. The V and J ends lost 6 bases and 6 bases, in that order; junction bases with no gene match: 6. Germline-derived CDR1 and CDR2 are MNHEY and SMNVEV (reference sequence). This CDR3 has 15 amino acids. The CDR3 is CASRTGTGGSGELFF. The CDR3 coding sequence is TGTGCCAGCAGGACCGGGACAGGGGGTTCCGGGGAGCTGTTTTTT.

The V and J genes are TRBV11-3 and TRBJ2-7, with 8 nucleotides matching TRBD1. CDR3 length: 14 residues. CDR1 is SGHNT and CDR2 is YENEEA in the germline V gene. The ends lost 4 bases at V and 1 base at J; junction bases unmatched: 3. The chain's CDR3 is CASSSRDRSYEQYF. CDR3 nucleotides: TGTGCCAGCAGCTCCCGGGACAGGTCCTACGAGCAGTACTTC.

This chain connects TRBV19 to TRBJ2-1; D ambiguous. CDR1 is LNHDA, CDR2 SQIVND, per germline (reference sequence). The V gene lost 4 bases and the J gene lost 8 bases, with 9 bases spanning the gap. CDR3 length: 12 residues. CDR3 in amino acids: CASSTRYDEQFF. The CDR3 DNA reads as TGTGCCAGTAGTACCCGATACGATGAGCAGTTCTTC.

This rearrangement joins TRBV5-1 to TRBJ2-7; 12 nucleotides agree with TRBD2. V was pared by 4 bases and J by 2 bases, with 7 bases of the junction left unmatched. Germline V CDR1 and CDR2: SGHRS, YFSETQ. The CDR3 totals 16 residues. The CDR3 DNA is TGCGCCAGCAGCCAATCCCCTAGCGGGGGGGCCTACGAGCAGTACTTC. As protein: CASSQSPSGGAYEQYF.